What follows are 20 T cell receptor beta chains derived from one specimen sequenced in a study of vaccination and CD4 T cells after COVID-19. Cultured CD4+ T cells had their DNA profiled by the Oncomine TCR Beta short-read assay. TCRdb passed the PCR reads through MiXCR, listing each CDR3 protein once. The sample holds about 14,000 distinct CDR3 sequences, 30% to 35% seen once. As for treatment: approximately nine-day PBMC culture with coronavirus spike peptide pools or control peptides (ViraFEST assay). No antigen has been assigned to these receptors. The sequences come from CD4+ T cells from blood, cultured in vitro, collected after SARS-CoV-2 vaccination. The source is a human donor who had recovered from COVID-19.

The chain joins TRBV11-1 to TRBJ2-1; unclear D gene. Germline CDR1 reads SGHAT; CDR2 reads FQDESV (reference sequence). The CDR3 consists of 11 residues. V was shortened by 6 bases and J by 10 bases, with 10 bases between the two germline ends. The CDR3 DNA follows: TGTGCCAGCAGTAATAGGCGCGAGCAGTTCTTC. Encoded protein: CASSNRREQFF.

This clonotype has only a few counts. The gene calls are TRBV20-1 and TRBJ2-1; 10 bases agree with TRBD2. The ends lost 5 bases at V and 9 bases at J; junction bases unmatched: 10. The CDR3 totals 14 residues. From germline, CDR1 is DFQATT and CDR2 SNEGSKA (reference sequence). The CDR3, as DNA: TGCAGTGCTCCGCCTAGCGGGAGCGGGGGTGAGCAGTTCTTC. The encoded protein is CSAPPSGSGGEQFF.

The V and J genes are TRBV5-1 and TRBJ2-6; D is perhaps TRBD1 (5 bases). CDR1 and CDR2 (germline): SGHRS, YFSETQ. The CDR3 has 15 residues. With 4 bases removed from V and 4 bases from J, the gap between germline ends came to 12 bases. The CDR3 region is CASSQQGTGANVLTF. The DNA for the CDR3 is TGCGCCAGCAGCCAGCAGGGTACGGGGGCCAACGTCCTGACTTTC.

In this sample, this clonotype turned up a few times. The chain carries TRBV6-1 and TRBJ1-2; D unresolved. Trimming cost V 1 base and J 1 base, with 4 bases left between them. The length of the CDR3 is 13 residues. The germline V gene encodes CDR1 MNHNS and CDR2 SASEGT. CDR3 coding DNA: TGTGCCAGCAGTGAAGGGGTTAACTATGGCTACACCTTC. The encoded protein is CASSEGVNYGYTF.

The chain couples TRBV27 to TRBJ2-7; TRBD2 matches at 10 bases. This CDR3 comprises 15 residues. Germline trimming cut 5 bases from V and 3 bases from J; bases unmatched to any gene: 7. Germline-derived CDR1 and CDR2 are MNHEY and SMNVEV (reference sequence). This CDR3 is CASSLRLAGNYEQYF. DNA for the CDR3: TGTGCCAGCAGTCTTCGACTAGCGGGTAACTACGAGCAGTACTTC.

This rearrangement joins TRBV6-1 to TRBJ2-7; 7 bases are shared with TRBD1. Unmatched junction bases numbered 5, after V lost 6 bases and J lost 0 bases. CDR1 MNHNS and CDR2 SASEGT come from the germline V gene. The length of the CDR3 is 14 residues. CDR3 in amino acids: CASRPDRSSYEQYF. Here the CDR3 DNA reads TGTGCCAGCAGACCGGACAGGAGCTCCTACGAGCAGTACTTC.

This chain uses TRBV28 with TRBJ2-5; D is unresolved. CDR3 size: 14 residues. The V and J ends lost 3 bases and 4 bases respectively, with 12 bases between them. The V gene's germline CDR1 is MDHEN and CDR2 SYDVKM. Here the CDR3 reads CASSLPGVRETQYF. Here the CDR3 DNA reads TGTGCCAGCAGTTTGCCTGGGGTGCGAGAGACCCAGTACTTC.

This clonotype has a handful of counts. The gene calls are TRBV7-2 and TRBJ2-1; 15 bases align to TRBD2. There are 17 residues in the CDR3. The V gene's germline CDR1 is SGHTA and CDR2 FQGNSA. With V trimmed by 5 bases and J by 7 bases, 9 bases remained unmatched. The CDR3, as DNA: TGTGCCAGCAGCCAACGGACTAGCGGGAGGGCTAGTAATGAGCAGTTCTTC. Amino acids: CASSQRTSGRASNEQFF.

V and J are TRBV6-5 and TRBJ2-6; D unclear. The CDR3 is made up of 15 amino acids. Trimming left V 2 bases short and J 2 bases short, with 7 bases between. From germline, CDR1 is MNHEY and CDR2 SVGAGI. CDR3 DNA: TGTGCCAGCAGTTACGGGCCAGCTGGGGCCAACGTCCTGACTTTC. The encoded protein is CASSYGPAGANVLTF.

This chain uses TRBV20-1 with TRBJ2-3; D remains ambiguous. Germline CDR1 DFQATT, CDR2 SNEGSKA (reference sequence). With 3 bases removed from V and 1 base from J, the gap between germline ends came to 11 bases. The CDR3 length is 14 residues. The CDR3 loop reads CSASATFGTDTQYF. DNA for the CDR3: TGCAGTGCTAGTGCCACCTTCGGCACAGATACGCAGTATTTT.

A single count supports this clonotype. The chain employs TRBV11-2 and TRBJ2-7; 15 bases line up with TRBD2. Germline loops: CDR1 SGHAT, CDR2 FQNNGV. CDR3 length: 19 amino acids. V lost 3 bases to trimming and J lost 0 bases; unmatched junction nucleotides: 9. The CDR3: CASSFPGLAGGTSSYEQYF. The DNA of the CDR3 is TGTGCCAGCAGCTTCCCGGGACTAGCGGGAGGAACATCCTCCTACGAGCAGTACTTC.

This clonotype showed up just a few times. The CDR3 region has the DNA TGTGCCAGCAGCTTATTAGCGGGCGGTCCCTACAATGAGCAGTTCTTC. Amino acids: CASSLLAGGPYNEQFF. This chain uses TRBV7-2 with TRBJ2-1; 7 bases are a match to TRBD2. J was trimmed by 2 bases and V by 2 bases; bases with no gene match: 6. CDR1 and CDR2 from the germline V gene are SGHTA and FQGNSA. The CDR3 has 16 residues. The full variable domain, completed using reference TRBV7-2 and TRBJ2-1, is GAGVSQSPSNKVTEKGKDVELRCDPISGHTALYWYRQSLGQGLEFLIYFQGNSAPDKSGLPSDRFSAERTGGSVSTLTIQRTQQEDSAVYLCASSLLAGGPYNEQFFGPGTRLTVL.

There are a few counts of this clonotype. CDR3 nucleotides: TGTGCCAGCAGCTTATTCCTCCGGGACAGTTGGAATCAGCCCCAGCATTTT. It yields the protein CASSLFLRDSWNQPQHF. The V gene is TRBV7-9, the J gene TRBJ1-5; 7 nucleotides align to TRBD1. Germline CDR1 SEHNR, CDR2 FQNEAQ (reference sequence). The CDR3 loop spans 17 amino acids. J lost 4 bases, V lost 2 bases, and 11 bases had no gene match.

The chain uses TRBV9 and TRBJ2-1; D is undetermined. The length of the CDR3 is 12 residues. The germline V gene encodes CDR1 SGDLS and CDR2 YYNGEE. The V end was cut by 5 bases, the J end by 6 bases, with 9 bases between. The CDR3 sequence is CASRGPVNEQFF. Written as DNA, the CDR3 is TGTGCCAGCAGGGGCCCCGTCAATGAGCAGTTCTTC.

The gene calls are TRBV7-6 and TRBJ2-5, with D perhaps matching TRBD2 (6 bases). With 10 bases removed from V and 4 bases from J, the gap between germline ends came to 13 bases. The V gene's germline CDR1 is SGHVS and CDR2 FNYEAQ. This CDR3 spans 12 amino acids. Here the CDR3 DNA reads TGTGCCATAGGAGGGCCCCGAGAGACCCAGTACTTC. As protein: CAIGGPRETQYF.

This clonotype showed up just a few times. The chain is built from TRBV20-1 and TRBJ1-1; 7 nucleotides match TRBD1. Germline V gene data show CDR1 as DFQATT and CDR2 as SNEGSKA (reference sequence). Losses at the gene ends were 3 bases for V and 0 bases for J; bases not matched to a gene: 1. CDR3 length equals 13 residues. The CDR3 nucleotides are TGCAGTGCTAGGACAGGGCTGAACACTGAAGCTTTCTTT. It encodes CSARTGLNTEAFF.

This chain joins TRBV24-1 and TRBJ2-1; D is perhaps TRBD1 (5 bases). This CDR3 is 15 amino acids long. V was cut by 3 bases and J by 9 bases, with 17 bases left in between. Germline CDR1 reads KGHDR; CDR2 reads SFDVKD. CDR3 sequence: CATSDPGREYGEQFF. The CDR3 nucleotides read TGTGCCACCAGTGATCCGGGCAGGGAATATGGTGAGCAGTTCTTC.

A remark on this clonotype: Its ends do not fully match the called genes, so a read error is possible. V is TRBV6-1 and J is TRBJ2-7; maybe TRBD1 (5 bases). The CDR3 is 15 residues long. CDR1 and CDR2 from the germline V gene are MNHNS and SASEGT. The CDR3: CASSPQGTPSHEEYF. CDR3 DNA: TGTGCCAGCAGCCCCCAGGGCACCCCCTCCCACGAGGAGTACTTC.

V and J are TRBV10-3 and TRBJ2-7; TRBD2 aligns across 7 bases. With 4 bases clipped from V and 3 bases from J, the junction kept 6 bases outside the gene matches. Germline assignment: CDR1 ENHRY and CDR2 SYGVKD. The CDR3 contains 14 residues. The CDR3 loop reads CAISGPGRGYEQYF. The CDR3 DNA follows: TGTGCCATCAGTGGTCCGGGGAGGGGCTACGAGCAGTACTTC.

The V and J genes are TRBV11-3 and TRBJ1-1; D possibly corresponds to TRBD1 (5 bases). Trimming cost V 0 bases and J 4 bases, with 6 bases left between them. This CDR3 is built from 13 residues. Germline V gene data show CDR1 as SGHNT and CDR2 as YENEEA. This CDR3 reads CASSLERGTEAFF. The DNA for the CDR3 is TGTGCCAGCAGCTTAGAAAGGGGCACTGAAGCTTTCTTT. Full variable domain (remainder filled in from reference TRBV11-3 and TRBJ1-1): EAGVVQSPRYKIIEKKQPVAFWCNPISGHNTLYWYLQNLGQGPELLIRYENEEAVDDSQLPKDRFSAERLKGVDSTLKIQPAELGDSAVYLCASSLERGTEAFFGQGTRLTVV.